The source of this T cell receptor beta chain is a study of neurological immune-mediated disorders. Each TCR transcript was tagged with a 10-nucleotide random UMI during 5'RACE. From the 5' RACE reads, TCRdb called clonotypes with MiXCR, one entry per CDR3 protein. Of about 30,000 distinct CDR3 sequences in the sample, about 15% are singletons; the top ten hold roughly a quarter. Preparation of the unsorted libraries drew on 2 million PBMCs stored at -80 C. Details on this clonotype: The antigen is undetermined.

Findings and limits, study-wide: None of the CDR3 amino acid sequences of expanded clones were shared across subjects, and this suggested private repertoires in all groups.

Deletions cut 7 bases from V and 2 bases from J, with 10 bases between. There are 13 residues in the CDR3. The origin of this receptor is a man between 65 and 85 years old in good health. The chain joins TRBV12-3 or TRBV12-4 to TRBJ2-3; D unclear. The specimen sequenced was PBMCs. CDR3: CASIGRYTDTQYF. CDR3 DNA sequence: TGTGCCAGCATCGGACGGTACACAGATACGCAGTATTTT.